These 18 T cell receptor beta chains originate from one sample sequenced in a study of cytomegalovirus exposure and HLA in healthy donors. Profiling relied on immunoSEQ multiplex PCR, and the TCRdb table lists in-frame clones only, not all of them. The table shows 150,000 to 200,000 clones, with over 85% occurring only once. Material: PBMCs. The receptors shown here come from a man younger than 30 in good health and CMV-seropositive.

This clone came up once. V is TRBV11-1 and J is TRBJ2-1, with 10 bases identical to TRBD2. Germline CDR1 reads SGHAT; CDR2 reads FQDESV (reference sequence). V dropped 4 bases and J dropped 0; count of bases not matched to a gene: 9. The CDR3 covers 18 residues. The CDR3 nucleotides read TGTGCCAGCAGCTCCCTAGCGGGAGAACGGGGCTCCTACAATGAGCAGTTCTTC. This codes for CASSSLAGERGSYNEQFF.

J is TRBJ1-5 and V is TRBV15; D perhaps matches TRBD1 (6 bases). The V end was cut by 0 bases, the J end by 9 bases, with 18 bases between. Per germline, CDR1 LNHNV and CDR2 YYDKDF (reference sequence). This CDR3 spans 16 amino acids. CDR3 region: CATSRDRVAGAGPQHF. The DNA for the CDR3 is TGTGCCACCAGCAGAGATAGGGTCGCGGGGGCTGGGCCCCAGCATTTT.

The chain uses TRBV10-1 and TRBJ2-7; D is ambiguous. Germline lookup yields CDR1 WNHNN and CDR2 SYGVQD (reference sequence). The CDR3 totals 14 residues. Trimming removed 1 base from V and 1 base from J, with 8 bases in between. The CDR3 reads CASSEYPESYEQYF. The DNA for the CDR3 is TGCGCCAGCAGTGAGTATCCAGAATCCTACGAGCAGTACTTC.

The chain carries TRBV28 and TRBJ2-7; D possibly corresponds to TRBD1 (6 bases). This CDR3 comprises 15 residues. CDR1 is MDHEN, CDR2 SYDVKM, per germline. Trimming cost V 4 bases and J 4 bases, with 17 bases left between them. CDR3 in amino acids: CASSSPGQGSYEQYF. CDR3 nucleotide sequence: TGTGCCAGCAGTTCCCCGGGTCAGGGGTCTTACGAGCAGTACTTC.

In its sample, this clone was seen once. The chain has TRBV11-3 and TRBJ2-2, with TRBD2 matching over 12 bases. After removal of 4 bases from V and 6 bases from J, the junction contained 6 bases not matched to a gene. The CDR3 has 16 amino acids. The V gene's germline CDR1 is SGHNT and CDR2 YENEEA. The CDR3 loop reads CASSSATSGRSGELFF. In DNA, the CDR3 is TGTGCCAGCAGCTCCGCGACTAGCGGGAGATCCGGGGAGCTGTTTTTT.

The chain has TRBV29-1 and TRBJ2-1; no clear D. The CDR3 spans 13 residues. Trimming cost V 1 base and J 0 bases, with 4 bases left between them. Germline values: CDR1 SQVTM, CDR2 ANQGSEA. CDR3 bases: TGCAGCGTTGAAGCGAGCTCCTACAATGAGCAGTTCTTC. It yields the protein CSVEASSYNEQFF.

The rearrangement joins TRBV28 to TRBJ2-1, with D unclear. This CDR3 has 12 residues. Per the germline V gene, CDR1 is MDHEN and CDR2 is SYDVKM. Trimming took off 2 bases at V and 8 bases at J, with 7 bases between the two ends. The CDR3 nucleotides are TGTGCCAGCAGTTTAGTCCGGGATGAGCAGTTCTTC. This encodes CASSLVRDEQFF.

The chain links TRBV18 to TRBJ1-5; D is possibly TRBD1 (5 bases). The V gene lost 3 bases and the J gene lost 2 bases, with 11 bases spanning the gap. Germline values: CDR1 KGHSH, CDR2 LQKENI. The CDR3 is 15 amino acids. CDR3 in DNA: TGTGCCAGCTCACCTCAGGGTGTGGGCAATCAGCCCCAGCATTTT. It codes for CASSPQGVGNQPQHF.

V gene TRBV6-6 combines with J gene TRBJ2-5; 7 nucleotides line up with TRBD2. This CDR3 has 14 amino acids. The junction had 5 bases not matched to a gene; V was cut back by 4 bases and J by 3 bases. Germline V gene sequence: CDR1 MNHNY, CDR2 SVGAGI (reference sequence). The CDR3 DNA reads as TGTGCCAGCAGTTCCCCCCTAGCGGAAGAGACCCAGTACTTC. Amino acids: CASSSPLAEETQYF.

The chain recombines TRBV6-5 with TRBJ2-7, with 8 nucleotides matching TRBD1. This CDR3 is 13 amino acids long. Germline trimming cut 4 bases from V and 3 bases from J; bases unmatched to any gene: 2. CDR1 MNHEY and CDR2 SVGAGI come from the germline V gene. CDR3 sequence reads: CASSWDRNYEQYF. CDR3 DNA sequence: TGTGCCAGCAGTTGGGACAGGAACTACGAGCAGTACTTC.

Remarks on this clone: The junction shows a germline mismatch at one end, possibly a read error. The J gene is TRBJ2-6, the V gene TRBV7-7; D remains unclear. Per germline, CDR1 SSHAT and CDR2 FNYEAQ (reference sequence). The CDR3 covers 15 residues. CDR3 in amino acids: CASSLALSGANVLTF. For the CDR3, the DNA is TGTGCTAGCAGCTTAGCCCTCTCTGGGGCCAACGTCCTGACTTTC.

This CDR3 is CASSQARGGGGEAFF. CDR3 DNA sequence: TGTGCCAGCAGCCAAGCCCGGGGAGGGGGAGGTGAAGCTTTCTTT. The chain is built from TRBV4-2 and TRBJ1-1, with D possibly TRBD1 on 6 matching bases. Trimming cost V 1 base and J 7 bases, with 16 bases left between them. The CDR3 covers 15 residues. CDR1 and CDR2 (germline): LGHNA, YNFKEQ.

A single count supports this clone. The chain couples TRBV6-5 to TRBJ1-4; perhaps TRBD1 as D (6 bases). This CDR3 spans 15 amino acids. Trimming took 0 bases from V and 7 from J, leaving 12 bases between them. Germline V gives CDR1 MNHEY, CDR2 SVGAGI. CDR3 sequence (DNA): TGTGCCAGCAGTTACTCAGGACAGCGAACTGAAAAACTGTTTTTT. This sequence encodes CASSYSGQRTEKLFF.

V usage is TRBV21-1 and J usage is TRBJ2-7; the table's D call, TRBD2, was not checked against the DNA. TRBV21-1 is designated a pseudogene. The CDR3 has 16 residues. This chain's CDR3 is CASSKGTSGSSYEQYF. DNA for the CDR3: TGTGCCAGCAGCAAAGGGACTAGCGGTTCCTCCTACGAGCAGTACTTC.

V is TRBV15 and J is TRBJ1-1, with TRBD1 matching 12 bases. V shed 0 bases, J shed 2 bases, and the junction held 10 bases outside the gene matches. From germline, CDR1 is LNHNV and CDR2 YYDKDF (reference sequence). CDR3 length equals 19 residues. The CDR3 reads CATSRDLLRDRGRNTEAFF. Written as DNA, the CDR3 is TGTGCCACCAGCAGAGATCTTCTTAGGGACAGGGGGCGTAACACTGAAGCTTTCTTT.

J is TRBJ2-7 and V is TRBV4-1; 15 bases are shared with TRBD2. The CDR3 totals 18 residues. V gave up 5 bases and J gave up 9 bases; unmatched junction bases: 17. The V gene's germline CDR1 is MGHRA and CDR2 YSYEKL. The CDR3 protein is CASSYLLSTGLAGGGQYF. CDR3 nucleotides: TGCGCCAGCAGCTACCTTCTGTCGACGGGACTAGCGGGAGGAGGGCAGTACTTC.

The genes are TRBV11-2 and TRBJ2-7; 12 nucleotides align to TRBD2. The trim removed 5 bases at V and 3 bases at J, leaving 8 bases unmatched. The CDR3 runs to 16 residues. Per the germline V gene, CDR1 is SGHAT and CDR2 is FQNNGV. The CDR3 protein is CASSDWTSGIYYEQYF. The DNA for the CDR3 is TGTGCCAGCAGCGACTGGACTAGCGGGATCTACTACGAGCAGTACTTC.

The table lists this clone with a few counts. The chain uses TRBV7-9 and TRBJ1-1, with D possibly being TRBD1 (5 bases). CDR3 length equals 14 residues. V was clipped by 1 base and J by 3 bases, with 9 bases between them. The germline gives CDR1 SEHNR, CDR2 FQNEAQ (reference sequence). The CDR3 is CASSLGGGDTEAFF. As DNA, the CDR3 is TGTGCCAGCAGCTTAGGAGGAGGGGACACTGAAGCTTTCTTT.